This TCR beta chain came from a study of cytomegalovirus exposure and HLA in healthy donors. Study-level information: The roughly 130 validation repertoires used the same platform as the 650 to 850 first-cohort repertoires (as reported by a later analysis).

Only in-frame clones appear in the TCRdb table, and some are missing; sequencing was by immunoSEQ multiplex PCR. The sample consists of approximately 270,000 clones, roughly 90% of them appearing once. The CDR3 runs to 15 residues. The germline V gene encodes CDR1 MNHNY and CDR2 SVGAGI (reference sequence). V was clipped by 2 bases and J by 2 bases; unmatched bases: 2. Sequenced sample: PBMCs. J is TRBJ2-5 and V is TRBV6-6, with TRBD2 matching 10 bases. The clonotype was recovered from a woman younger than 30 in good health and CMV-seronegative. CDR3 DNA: TGTGCCAGCAGTTACGGAGCGGGGGGGCAAGAGACCCAGTACTTC. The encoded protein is CASSYGAGGQETQYF.